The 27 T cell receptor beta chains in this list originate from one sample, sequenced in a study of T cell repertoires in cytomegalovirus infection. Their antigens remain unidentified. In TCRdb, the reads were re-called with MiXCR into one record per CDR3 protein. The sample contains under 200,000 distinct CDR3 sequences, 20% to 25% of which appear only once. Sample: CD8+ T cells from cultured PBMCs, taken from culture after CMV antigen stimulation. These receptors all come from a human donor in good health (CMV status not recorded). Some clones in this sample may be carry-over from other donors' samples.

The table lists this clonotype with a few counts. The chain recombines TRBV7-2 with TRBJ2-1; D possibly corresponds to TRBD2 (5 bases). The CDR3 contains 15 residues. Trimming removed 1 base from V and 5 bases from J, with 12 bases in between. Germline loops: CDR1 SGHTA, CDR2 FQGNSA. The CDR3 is CASSLGGLRDNEQFF. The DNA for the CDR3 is TGTGCCAGCAGCTTAGGAGGGTTAAGGGACAATGAGCAGTTCTTC.

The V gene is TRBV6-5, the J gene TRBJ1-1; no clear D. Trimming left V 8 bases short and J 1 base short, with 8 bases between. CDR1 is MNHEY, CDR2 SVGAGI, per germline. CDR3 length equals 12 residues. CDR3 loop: CASSTQNTEAFF. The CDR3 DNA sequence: TGTGCCAGCTCGACACAGAACACTGAAGCTTTCTTT.

The CDR3 DNA follows: TGTGCCAGCAGCTACGGACAGGGCTCCTACGAGCAGTACTTC. It translates to CASSYGQGSYEQYF. The J gene is TRBJ2-7, the V gene TRBV7-6; 8 bases line up with TRBD1. J was trimmed by 0 bases and V by 4 bases; bases with no gene match: 2. The CDR3 is 14 amino acids. Per the germline V gene, CDR1 is SGHVS and CDR2 is FNYEAQ.

The CDR3 loop reads CASSVDRPGWGSYNEQFF. Written as DNA, the CDR3 is TGTGCCAGCAGCGTAGACCGTCCAGGATGGGGTTCCTACAATGAGCAGTTCTTC. V usage is TRBV9 and J usage is TRBJ2-1; unclear D gene. Per the germline V gene, CDR1 is SGDLS and CDR2 is YYNGEE. Deletions cut 0 bases from V and 1 base from J, with 17 bases between. The CDR3 is 18 residues long.

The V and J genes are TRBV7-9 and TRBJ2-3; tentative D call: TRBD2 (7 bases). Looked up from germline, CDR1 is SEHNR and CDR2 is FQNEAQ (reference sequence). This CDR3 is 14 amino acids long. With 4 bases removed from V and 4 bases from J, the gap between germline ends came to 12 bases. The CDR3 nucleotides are TGTGCCAGCAGCTCCGGGGGGCCGGCAGATACGCAGTATTTT. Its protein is CASSSGGPADTQYF.

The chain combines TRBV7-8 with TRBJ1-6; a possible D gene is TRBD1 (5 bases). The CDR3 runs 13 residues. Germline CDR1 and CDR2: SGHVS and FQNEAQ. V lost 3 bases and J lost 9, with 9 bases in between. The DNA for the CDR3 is TGTGCCAGCAGCTTGGACAAGGGTTCACCCCTCCACTTT. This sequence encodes CASSLDKGSPLHF.

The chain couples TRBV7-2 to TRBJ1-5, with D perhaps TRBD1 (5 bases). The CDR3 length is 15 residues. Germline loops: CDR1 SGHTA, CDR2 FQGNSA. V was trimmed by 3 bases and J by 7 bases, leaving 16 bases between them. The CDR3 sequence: CASSFGLGLGQPQHF. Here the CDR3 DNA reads TGTGCCAGCAGCTTTGGATTGGGGCTGGGACAGCCCCAGCATTTT.

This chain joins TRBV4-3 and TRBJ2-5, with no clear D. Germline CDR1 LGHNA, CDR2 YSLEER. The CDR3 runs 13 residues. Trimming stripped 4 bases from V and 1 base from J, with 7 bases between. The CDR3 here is CASSRSPQETQYF. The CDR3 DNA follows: TGCGCCAGCAGCCGCTCCCCCCAAGAGACCCAGTACTTC.

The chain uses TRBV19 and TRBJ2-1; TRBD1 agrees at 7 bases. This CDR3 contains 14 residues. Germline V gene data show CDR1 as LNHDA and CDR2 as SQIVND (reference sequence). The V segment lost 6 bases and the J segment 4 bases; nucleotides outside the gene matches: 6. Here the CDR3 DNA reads TGTGCCAGTAGCGGACAGGTTGGATACAATGAGCAGTTCTTC. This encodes CASSGQVGYNEQFF.

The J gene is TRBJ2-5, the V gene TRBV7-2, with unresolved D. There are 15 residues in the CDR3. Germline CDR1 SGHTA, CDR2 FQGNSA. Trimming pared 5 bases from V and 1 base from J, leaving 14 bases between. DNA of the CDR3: TGTGCCAGCAGCCCCTGGACGGCTTCCCAAGAGACCCAGTACTTC. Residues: CASSPWTASQETQYF.

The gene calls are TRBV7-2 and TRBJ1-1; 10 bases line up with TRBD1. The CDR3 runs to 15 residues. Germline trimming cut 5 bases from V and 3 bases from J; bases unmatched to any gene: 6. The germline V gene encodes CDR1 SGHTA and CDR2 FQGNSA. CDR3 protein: CASSPDRGPDTEAFF. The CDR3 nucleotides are TGTGCCAGCAGCCCCGACAGGGGGCCTGACACTGAAGCTTTCTTT.

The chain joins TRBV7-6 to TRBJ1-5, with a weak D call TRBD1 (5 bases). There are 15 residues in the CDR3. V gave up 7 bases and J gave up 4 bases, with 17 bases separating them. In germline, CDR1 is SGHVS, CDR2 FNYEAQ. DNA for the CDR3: TGTGCCAGCACCAATACAAGGGGCGCAAATCAGCCCCAGCATTTT. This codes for CASTNTRGANQPQHF.

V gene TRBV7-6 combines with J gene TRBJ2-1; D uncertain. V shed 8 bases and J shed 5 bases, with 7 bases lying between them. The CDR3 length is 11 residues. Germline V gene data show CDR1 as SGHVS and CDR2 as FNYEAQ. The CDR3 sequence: CASGVDNEQFF. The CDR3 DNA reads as TGTGCCAGCGGGGTAGACAATGAGCAGTTCTTC.

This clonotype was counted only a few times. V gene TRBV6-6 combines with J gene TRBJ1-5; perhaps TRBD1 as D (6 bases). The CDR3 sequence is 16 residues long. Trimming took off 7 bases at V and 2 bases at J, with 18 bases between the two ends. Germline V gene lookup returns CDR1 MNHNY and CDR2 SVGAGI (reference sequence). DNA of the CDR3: TGTGCCAGCACTGAGGGGGGATCTTGGGGCAATCAGCCCCAGCATTTT. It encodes CASTEGGSWGNQPQHF.

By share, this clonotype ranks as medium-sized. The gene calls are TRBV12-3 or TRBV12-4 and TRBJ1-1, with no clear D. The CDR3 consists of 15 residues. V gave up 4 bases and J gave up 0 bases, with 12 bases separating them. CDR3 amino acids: CASSSPVTMNTEAFF. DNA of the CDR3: TGTGCCAGCAGTTCCCCCGTAACTATGAACACTGAAGCTTTCTTT.

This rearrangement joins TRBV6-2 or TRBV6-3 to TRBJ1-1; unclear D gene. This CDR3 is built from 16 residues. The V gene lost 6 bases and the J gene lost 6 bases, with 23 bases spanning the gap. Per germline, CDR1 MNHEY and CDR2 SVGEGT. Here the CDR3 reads CASRTPSWEVNAEAFF. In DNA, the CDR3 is TGTGCCAGCAGGACACCGTCTTGGGAAGTCAACGCTGAAGCTTTCTTT.

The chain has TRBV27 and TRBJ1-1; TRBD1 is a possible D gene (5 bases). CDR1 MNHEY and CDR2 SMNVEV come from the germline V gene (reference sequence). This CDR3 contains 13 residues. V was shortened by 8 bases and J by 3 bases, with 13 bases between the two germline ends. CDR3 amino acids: CASGGEIDTEAFF. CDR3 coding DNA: TGTGCCAGCGGGGGTGAAATAGACACTGAAGCTTTCTTT.

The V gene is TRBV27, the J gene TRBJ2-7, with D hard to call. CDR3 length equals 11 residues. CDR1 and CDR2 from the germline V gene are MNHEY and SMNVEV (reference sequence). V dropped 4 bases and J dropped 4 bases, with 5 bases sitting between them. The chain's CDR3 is CASSSRYEQYF. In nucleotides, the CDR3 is TGTGCCAGCAGTTCCCGGTACGAGCAGTACTTC.

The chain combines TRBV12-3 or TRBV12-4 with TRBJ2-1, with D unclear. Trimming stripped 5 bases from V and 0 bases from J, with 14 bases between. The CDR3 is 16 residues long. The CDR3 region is CASSQGPRSSYNEQFF. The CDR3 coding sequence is TGTGCCAGCAGTCAAGGACCTAGGAGCTCCTACAATGAGCAGTTCTTC.

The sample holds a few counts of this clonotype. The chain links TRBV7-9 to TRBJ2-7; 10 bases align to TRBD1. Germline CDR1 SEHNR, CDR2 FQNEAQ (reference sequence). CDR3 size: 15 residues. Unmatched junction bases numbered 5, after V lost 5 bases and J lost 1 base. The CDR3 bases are TGTGCCAGCAGCGAACCGGGACAGGGGTCCTACGAGCAGTACTTC. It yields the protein CASSEPGQGSYEQYF. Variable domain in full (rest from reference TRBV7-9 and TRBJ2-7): DTGVSQNPRHKITKRGQNVTFRCDPISEHNRLYWYRQTLGQGPEFLTYFQNEAQLEKSRLLSDRFSAERPKGSFSTLEIQRTEQGDSAMYLCASSEPGQGSYEQYFGPGTRLTVT.

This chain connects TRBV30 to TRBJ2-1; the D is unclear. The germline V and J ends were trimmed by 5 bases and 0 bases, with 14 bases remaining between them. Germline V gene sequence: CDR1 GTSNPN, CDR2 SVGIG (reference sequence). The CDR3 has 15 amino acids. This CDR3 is CAWLRRSSSYNEQFF. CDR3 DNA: TGTGCCTGGTTAAGACGTTCTAGCTCCTACAATGAGCAGTTCTTC.

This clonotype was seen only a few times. CDR3 DNA sequence: TGTGCCAGCAGTCCGTCCGCCTTTCGTCCTGGGGGAGATACGCAGTATTTT. Residues: CASSPSAFRPGGDTQYF. The chain is built from TRBV12-3 or TRBV12-4 and TRBJ2-3, with D tentatively TRBD1 or TRBD2 (5 bases each). V shed 5 bases and J shed 5 bases, with 23 bases lying between them. CDR3 size: 17 residues.

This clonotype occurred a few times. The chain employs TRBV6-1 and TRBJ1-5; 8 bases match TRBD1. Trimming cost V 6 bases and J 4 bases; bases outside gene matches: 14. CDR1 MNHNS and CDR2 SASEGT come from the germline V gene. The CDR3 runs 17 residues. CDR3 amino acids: CASSPRGTGSSNQPQHF. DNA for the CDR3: TGTGCCAGCAGCCCGCGAGGGACAGGCTCTTCGAATCAGCCCCAGCATTTT.

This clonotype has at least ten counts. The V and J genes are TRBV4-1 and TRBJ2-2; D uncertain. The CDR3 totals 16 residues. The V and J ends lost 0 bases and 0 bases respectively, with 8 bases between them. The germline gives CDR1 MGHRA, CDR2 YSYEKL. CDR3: CASSQEQAANTGELFF. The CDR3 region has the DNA TGCGCCAGCAGCCAAGAACAAGCCGCGAACACCGGGGAGCTGTTTTTT.

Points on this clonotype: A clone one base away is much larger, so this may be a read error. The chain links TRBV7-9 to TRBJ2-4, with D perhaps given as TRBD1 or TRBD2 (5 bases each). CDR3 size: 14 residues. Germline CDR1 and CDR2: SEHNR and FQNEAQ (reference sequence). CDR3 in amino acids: CASSVWRGENSQYF. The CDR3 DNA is TGTGCCAGCAGCGTCTGGAGAGGGGAAAACAGTCAGTACTTC.

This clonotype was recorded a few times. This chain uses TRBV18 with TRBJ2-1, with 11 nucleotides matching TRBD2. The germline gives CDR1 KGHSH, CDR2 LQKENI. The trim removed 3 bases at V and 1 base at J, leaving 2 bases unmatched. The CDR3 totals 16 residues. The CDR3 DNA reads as TGTGCCAGCTCACCCGGGACTAGCGGTTCCTACAATGAGCAGTTCTTC. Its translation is CASSPGTSGSYNEQFF.

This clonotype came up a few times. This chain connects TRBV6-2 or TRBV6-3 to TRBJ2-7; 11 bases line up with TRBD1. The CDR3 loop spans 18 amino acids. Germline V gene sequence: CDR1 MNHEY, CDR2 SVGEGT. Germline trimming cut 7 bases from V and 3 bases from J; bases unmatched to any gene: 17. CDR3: CASTHGTGGTVQHYEQYF. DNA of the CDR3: TGTGCCAGCACTCACGGGACAGGGGGAACGGTTCAGCACTACGAGCAGTACTTC.